These 20 T cell receptor beta chains share one sample of origin, sequenced in a study of beta chain features in type 1 diabetes. cDNA synthesis used the whole RNA isolate, giving expressed TCRB sequences. Clones were sequenced by immunoSEQ multiplex PCR, and TCRdb holds only the in-frame ones, with some missing. The data contain 600,000 to 700,000 clones, 13% of them singletons. General study points: Researchers report that Type 1 diabetes patients had moderately but significantly shorter TCRB CDR3s across all four CD4+ subsets.

Antigens for these TCRs are unknown. Sequencing was done on a sample of naive CD4+ T cells from blood. Source of these receptors: a man younger than 35 with type 1 diabetes.

The chain recombines TRBV5-6 with TRBJ2-1; D not certain. This CDR3 comprises 15 residues. Germline V gene lookup returns CDR1 SGHDT and CDR2 YYEEEE. The V end lost 4 bases, the J end lost 6 bases, and 17 bases lay between the germline ends. The CDR3 region has the DNA TGTGCCAGCAGCCTACTACCGTATCCGGGCAATGAGCAGTTCTTC. Its translation: CASSLLPYPGNEQFF.

This clone was found a few times. The same CDR3 arises from other DNA sequences in this sample as well. The rearrangement links TRBV28 to TRBJ2-5; maybe TRBD1 (6 bases). Trimming removed 6 bases from V and 2 bases from J, with 13 bases in between. The germline gives CDR1 MDHEN, CDR2 SYDVKM. The CDR3 runs 14 residues. The CDR3 nucleotides are TGTGCCAGCAGGACACAGGGCAGGCAAGAGACCCAGTACTTC. It is translated as CASRTQGRQETQYF.

This clone was counted between two and nine times. This sequence joins TRBV6-5 and TRBJ2-3, with D unclear. V lost 6 bases and J lost 6, with 13 bases in between. Germline CDR1 is MNHEY and CDR2 is SVGAGI. The CDR3 runs 13 residues. The DNA for the CDR3 is TGTGCCAGCAGAACAGTCCCGCTGGATACGCAGTATTTT. The encoded protein is CASRTVPLDTQYF.

In this sample, this clone turned up once. CDR3: CASSGTGVSGANVLTF. CDR3 DNA: TGTGCCAGCAGCGGGACGGGAGTCTCTGGGGCCAACGTCCTGACTTTC. This chain links TRBV2 with TRBJ2-6, with D perhaps TRBD2 (6 bases). Trimming removed 6 bases at V and 0 bases at J, with 12 bases between. CDR1 and CDR2 from the germline V gene are SNHLY and FYNNEI. The CDR3 sequence is 16 residues long.

This clone was seen only a few times. J is TRBJ1-1 and V is TRBV29-1; D perhaps matches TRBD1 (6 bases). Germline V CDR1 and CDR2: SQVTM, ANQGSEA. The CDR3 is made up of 12 amino acids. V dropped 5 bases and J dropped 8 bases, with 15 bases sitting between them. CDR3: CSVSQGPEEAFF. CDR3 in DNA: TGCAGCGTTTCCCAGGGGCCCGAAGAAGCTTTCTTT.

This clone was recorded a few times. This chain joins TRBV30 and TRBJ2-7, with D unclear. The V and J ends lost 3 bases and 7 bases respectively, with 13 bases between them. Germline V gene lookup returns CDR1 GTSNPN and CDR2 SVGIG (reference sequence). The CDR3 is 12 amino acids. The CDR3 DNA sequence: TGTGCCTGGAGCGTCCCGGCTGGTGAGCAGTACTTC. It codes for CAWSVPAGEQYF. Full variable domain (outside the CDR3, taken from reference TRBV30 and TRBJ2-7): SQTIHQWPATLVQPVGSPLSLECTVEGTSNPNLYWYRQAAGRGLQLLFYSVGIGQISSEVPQNLSASRPQDRQFILSSKKLLLSDSGFYLCAWSVPAGEQYFGPGTRLTVT.

This clone was seen a handful of times. The identical CDR3 is also encoded by other nucleotide sequences in the sample. The V gene is TRBV20-1, the J gene TRBJ2-1; D is perhaps TRBD2 (5 bases). Deletions cut 5 bases from V and 4 bases from J, with 6 bases between. Germline V gene data show CDR1 as DFQATT and CDR2 as SNEGSKA (reference sequence). CDR3 length equals 11 residues. The CDR3 protein is CSARGYNEQFF. CDR3 coding DNA: TGCAGTGCTCGGGGTTACAATGAGCAGTTCTTC.

The chain has TRBV4-1 and TRBJ2-3; 13 bases match TRBD2. The V segment lost 6 bases and the J segment 1 base; nucleotides outside the gene matches: 1. Germline V gene sequence: CDR1 MGHRA, CDR2 YSYEKL. The CDR3 consists of 15 residues. The CDR3 is CASRGTSGGTDTQYF. CDR3 DNA sequence: TGCGCCAGCAGGGGGACTAGCGGGGGCACAGATACGCAGTATTTT.

The table lists this clone with a few counts. This sequence joins TRBV7-9 and TRBJ1-2; a possible D gene is TRBD1 (6 bases). This CDR3 region has 16 residues. V dropped 5 bases and J dropped 8 bases, with 24 bases sitting between them. The germline CDR1 and CDR2 sequences are SEHNR and FQNEAQ (reference sequence). CDR3 bases: TGTGCCAGCAGCCACGAAGTGTCGAGGACAGTAAGAGGCTACACCTTC. It is translated as CASSHEVSRTVRGYTF.

The chain employs TRBV7-9 and TRBJ1-6; 10 bases align to TRBD1. Germline CDR1 reads SEHNR; CDR2 reads FQNEAQ (reference sequence). The CDR3 extends over 16 amino acids. Trimming at V came to 6 bases and at J to 6 bases, leaving 8 bases not matched to a gene. The CDR3 sequence is CASRTGGVRSNSPLHF. The CDR3 region has the DNA TGTGCCAGCAGGACAGGGGGCGTGAGGTCTAATTCACCCCTCCACTTT.

This clone was observed a few times. The V call is TRBV28, the J call TRBJ2-3, with D unresolved. V lost 8 bases and J 2 bases, leaving 14 bases between the germline ends. This CDR3 spans 14 amino acids. From germline, CDR1 is MDHEN and CDR2 SYDVKM. CDR3 bases: TGTGCCAGCGGGATCCCGAAGTCCACAGATACGCAGTATTTT. Protein product: CASGIPKSTDTQYF.

This chain connects TRBV6-6 to TRBJ2-1, with D possibly matching TRBD1 (7 bases). Deletions cut 0 bases from V and 4 bases from J, with 13 bases between. The germline CDR1 and CDR2 sequences are MNHNY and SVGAGI (reference sequence). This CDR3 spans 16 amino acids. Here the CDR3 DNA reads TGTGCCAGCAGTTACTCAGGGGGCGGGGTATACAATGAGCAGTTCTTC. It yields the protein CASSYSGGGVYNEQFF.

This chain connects TRBV6-1 to TRBJ1-5; D perhaps matches TRBD1 (5 bases). This CDR3 spans 18 amino acids. Germline assignment: CDR1 MNHNS and CDR2 SASEGT. V lost 2 bases to trimming and J lost 2 bases, with 19 bases between them. This chain's CDR3 is CASSEPPGLGLGNQPQHF. CDR3 sequence (DNA): TGTGCCAGCAGTGAACCCCCTGGGTTGGGGCTGGGCAATCAGCCCCAGCATTTT.

This clone has a handful of counts. The V call is TRBV5-4, the J call TRBJ2-1; 8 bases are shared with TRBD1. Looked up from germline, CDR1 is SGHNT and CDR2 is YYREEE (reference sequence). Trimming took 4 bases from V and 8 from J; bases not matched to a gene: 11. The CDR3 runs 15 residues. CDR3 residues: CASSPDRDTWHEQFF. The CDR3 bases are TGTGCCAGCAGCCCGGACAGGGACACCTGGCATGAGCAGTTCTTC.

The chain combines TRBV29-1 with TRBJ2-1; no clear D. The V and J ends lost 8 bases and 0 bases respectively, with 11 bases between them. This CDR3 is 13 amino acids long. CDR1 and CDR2 (germline): SQVTM, ANQGSEA. In nucleotides, the CDR3 is TGCAGCCTTACAGCCGTCTCCTACAATGAGCAGTTCTTC. It translates to CSLTAVSYNEQFF.

The V and J genes are TRBV27 and TRBJ2-1; 11 bases agree with TRBD1. The V and J ends lost 5 bases and 0 bases, in that order; junction bases with no gene match: 6. Germline lookup yields CDR1 MNHEY and CDR2 SMNVEV (reference sequence). The CDR3 sequence is 17 residues long. In DNA form, the CDR3 reads TGTGCCAGCAGTCGAGGACAGGGGGCCCTCTCCTACAATGAGCAGTTCTTC. The encoded protein is CASSRGQGALSYNEQFF.

The CDR3 region has the DNA TGTGCCAGCAGCTTCGACAGTATGAACACTGAAGCTTTCTTT. Residues: CASSFDSMNTEAFF. The chain combines TRBV6-5 with TRBJ1-1; tentatively, D is TRBD1 (5 bases). This CDR3 region has 14 residues. V was shortened by 6 bases and J by 0 bases, with 11 bases between the two germline ends. The germline gives CDR1 MNHEY, CDR2 SVGAGI.

The V and J genes are TRBV5-1 and TRBJ2-7; 7 bases are shared with TRBD2. Germline V gene sequence: CDR1 SGHRS, CDR2 YFSETQ. This CDR3 is built from 14 residues. V gave up 3 bases and J gave up 3 bases; unmatched junction bases: 6. CDR3 in amino acids: CASSSTGGGYEQYF. Here the CDR3 DNA reads TGCGCCAGCAGCTCTACAGGCGGGGGCTACGAGCAGTACTTC.

This clone was observed a handful of times. This chain links TRBV9 with TRBJ2-7; D is uncertain. Looked up from germline, CDR1 is SGDLS and CDR2 is YYNGEE. The CDR3 contains 16 residues. Trimming shortened V by 0 bases and J by 0 bases, and 13 bases separated the two germline ends. The CDR3 DNA reads as TGTGCCAGCAGCGTAGCTTCAGGAGTAAGCTCCTACGAGCAGTACTTC. Residues: CASSVASGVSSYEQYF.

This clone appeared a few times. The chain has TRBV2 and TRBJ1-5; 7 nucleotides line up with TRBD1. Germline loops: CDR1 SNHLY, CDR2 FYNNEI. J was trimmed by 0 bases and V by 6 bases; bases with no gene match: 5. This CDR3 contains 15 residues. The DNA of the CDR3 is TGTGCCAGCAGCTTGGGACAGACTAGCAATCAGCCCCAGCATTTT. This encodes CASSLGQTSNQPQHF.